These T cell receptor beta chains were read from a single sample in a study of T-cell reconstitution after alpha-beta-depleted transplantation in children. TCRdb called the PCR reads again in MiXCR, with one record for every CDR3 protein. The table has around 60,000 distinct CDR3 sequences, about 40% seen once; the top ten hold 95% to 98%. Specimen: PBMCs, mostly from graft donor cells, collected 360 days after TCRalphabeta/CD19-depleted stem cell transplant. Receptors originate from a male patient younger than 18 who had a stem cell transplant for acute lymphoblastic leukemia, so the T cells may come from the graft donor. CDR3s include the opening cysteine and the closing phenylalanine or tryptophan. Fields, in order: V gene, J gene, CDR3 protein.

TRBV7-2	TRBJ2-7	CVSSRPGTMREQYF
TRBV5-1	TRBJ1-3	CASSRGALKSGNTIYF
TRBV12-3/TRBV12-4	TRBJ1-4	CASSLGTPPTNEKLFF
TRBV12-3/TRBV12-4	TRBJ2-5	CASSLARISREETQYF
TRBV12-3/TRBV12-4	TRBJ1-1	CASSLVDTTEAFF
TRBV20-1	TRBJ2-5	CSARDRGGRARETQYF
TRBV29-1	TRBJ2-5	CSVTTGGRETQYF
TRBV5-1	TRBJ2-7	CASSPGQGKAYEQYF
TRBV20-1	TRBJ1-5	CSAPGTGGDQPQHF
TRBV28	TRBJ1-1	CASSSRTVGTEAFF
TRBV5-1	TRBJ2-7	CASSFSVLALGEQYF
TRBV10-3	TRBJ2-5	CAISTDRETQYF
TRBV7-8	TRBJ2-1	CASSPDLVAYNEQFF
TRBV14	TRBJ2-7	CASSQVAGLSYEQYF
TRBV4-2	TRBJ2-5	CASSQDGTSLEETQYF
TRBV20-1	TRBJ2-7	CSAREEGRTGYEQYF
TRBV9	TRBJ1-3	CASSVEPVAGNTIYF
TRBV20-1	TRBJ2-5	CSAYIHRGQGPQYF
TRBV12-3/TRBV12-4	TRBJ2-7	CASSLGLADLREQYF
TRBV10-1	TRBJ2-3	CASSEWTGRVDTQYF
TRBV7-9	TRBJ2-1	CASSPRGNSYNEQFF
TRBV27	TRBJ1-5	CASSLSAGSSNQPQHF
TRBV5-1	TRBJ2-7	CASSFGGRNEQYF
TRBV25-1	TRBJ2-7	CASSESDRQGTRSSYEQYF
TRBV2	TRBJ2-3	CASSESWDTQYF
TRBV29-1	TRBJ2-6	CSVEGRQLLANVLTF
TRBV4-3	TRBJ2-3	CASSHGTGLKDTQYF
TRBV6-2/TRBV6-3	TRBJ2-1	CASSVGQSSYSEQFF
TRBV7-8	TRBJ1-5	CASSFQGGGNQPQHF
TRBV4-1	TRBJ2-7	CASSQASRGEQYF
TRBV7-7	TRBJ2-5	CASSLNRGQETQYF
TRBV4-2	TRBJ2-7	CASSPGDGSISYEQYF
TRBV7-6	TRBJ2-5	CASSLVKQETQYF
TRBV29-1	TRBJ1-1	CSALQNTEAFF
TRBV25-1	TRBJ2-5	CASRSSLAGGHGVGETQYF
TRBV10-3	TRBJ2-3	CAISSPDSDTQYF
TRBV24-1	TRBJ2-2	CATSDLPLRTVSNTGELFF
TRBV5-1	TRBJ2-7	CASSSAAYEQYF
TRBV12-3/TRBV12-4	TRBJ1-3	CASSHRGLRNTIYF
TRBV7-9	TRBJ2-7	CASSLVGGRGYEQYF
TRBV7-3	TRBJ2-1	CASSLTSEPYNEQFF
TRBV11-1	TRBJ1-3	CASSSTLTGAGGPGNTIYF
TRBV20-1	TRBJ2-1	CSARKRGKYNEQFF
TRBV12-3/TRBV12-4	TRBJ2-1	CASSQHGAGGAYNEQFF
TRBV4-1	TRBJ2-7	CASSPLTGSLYSYEQYF
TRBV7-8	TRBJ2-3	CASSLLDSTDTQYF
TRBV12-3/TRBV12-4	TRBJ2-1	CASRNSGGAGNEQFF
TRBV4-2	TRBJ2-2	CASSQARLTGELFF
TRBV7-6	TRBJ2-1	CASSSGDYNEQFF
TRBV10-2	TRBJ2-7	CASGVGYEQYF
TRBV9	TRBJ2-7	CASSSGDSYEQYF
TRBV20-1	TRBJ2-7	CSARDIEREGYEQYF
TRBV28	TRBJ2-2	CASSPGLAGGTGELFF
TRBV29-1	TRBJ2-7	CSVGISGGYEQYF
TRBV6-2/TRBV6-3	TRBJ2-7	CASSSGLAGLFGEQYF
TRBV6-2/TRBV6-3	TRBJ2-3	CASTFGGGTQYF
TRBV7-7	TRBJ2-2	CASSLTQGTSTGELFF
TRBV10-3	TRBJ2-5	CAISQRLAARETQYF
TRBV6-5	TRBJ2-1	CASSSPGLAGGPSYNEQFF
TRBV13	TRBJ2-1	CASSPLYDSDNEQFF